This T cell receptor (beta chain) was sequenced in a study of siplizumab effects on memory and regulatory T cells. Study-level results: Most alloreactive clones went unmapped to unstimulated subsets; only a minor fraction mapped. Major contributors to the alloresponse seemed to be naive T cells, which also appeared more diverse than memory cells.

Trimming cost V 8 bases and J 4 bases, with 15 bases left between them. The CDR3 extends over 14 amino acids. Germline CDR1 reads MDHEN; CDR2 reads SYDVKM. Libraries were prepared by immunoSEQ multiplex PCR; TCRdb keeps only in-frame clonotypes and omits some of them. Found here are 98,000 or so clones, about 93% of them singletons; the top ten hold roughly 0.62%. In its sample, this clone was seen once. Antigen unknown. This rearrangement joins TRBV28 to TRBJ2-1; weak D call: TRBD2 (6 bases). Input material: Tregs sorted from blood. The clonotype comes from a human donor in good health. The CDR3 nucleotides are TGTGCCAGCTTTACGAGCGGGCGATACAATGAGCAGTTCTTC. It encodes CASFTSGRYNEQFF.